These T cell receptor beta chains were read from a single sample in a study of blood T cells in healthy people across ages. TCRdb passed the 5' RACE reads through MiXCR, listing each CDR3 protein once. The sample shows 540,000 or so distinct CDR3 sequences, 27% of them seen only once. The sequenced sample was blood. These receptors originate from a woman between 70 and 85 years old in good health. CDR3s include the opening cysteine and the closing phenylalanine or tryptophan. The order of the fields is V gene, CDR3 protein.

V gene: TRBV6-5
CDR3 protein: CASSWASFSTNNEQFF

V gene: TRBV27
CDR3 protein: CASRPELAGSGETQYF

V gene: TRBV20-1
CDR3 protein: CSAIRGPSADTQYF

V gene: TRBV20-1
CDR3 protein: CSAPNLGQNTEAFF

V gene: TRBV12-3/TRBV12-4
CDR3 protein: CASTTDSQETQYF

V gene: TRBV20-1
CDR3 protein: CSASLGGLLAKNIQYF

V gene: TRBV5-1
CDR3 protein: CASSSIPGLNNEQFF

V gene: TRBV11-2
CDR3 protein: CASSLRGGGTQYF

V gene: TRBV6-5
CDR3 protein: CASRRGARQFF

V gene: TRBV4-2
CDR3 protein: CASSHDRVPGELFF

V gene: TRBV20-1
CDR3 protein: CSASADRGNEQFF

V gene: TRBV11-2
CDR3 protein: CASGIAGGPYEQFF

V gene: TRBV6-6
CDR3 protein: CASSYPTTRETQYF

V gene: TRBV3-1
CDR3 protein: CASSQEPGTDTQYF

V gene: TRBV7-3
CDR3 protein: CASSSSHNTDTQYF

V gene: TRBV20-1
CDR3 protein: CSARVSGTDYGYTF

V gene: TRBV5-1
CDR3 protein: CASSLGGASNNEQFF

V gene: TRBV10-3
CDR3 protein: CAISVSGNTEAFF

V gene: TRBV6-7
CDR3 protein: CASSYSTGIDNEQFF

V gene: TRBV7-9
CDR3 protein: CASSSLAGLSYNEQFF

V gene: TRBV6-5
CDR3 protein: CASSYDGRQDKEQYF

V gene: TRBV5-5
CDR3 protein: CASSLEGGQRDTQYF

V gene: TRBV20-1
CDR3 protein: CSARGKANYGYTF

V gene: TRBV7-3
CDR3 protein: CASSLNRGPYNEQFF

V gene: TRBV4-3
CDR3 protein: CASSPLQGAELFF

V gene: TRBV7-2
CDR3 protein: CASSATQRIHNEQFF

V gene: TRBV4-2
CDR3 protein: CASSPTRGAAQGTQYF

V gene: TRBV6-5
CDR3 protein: CASSRGQGGGEQYF

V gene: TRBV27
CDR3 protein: CASSPDMGRRGVYEQYF

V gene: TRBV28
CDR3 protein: CASQQGDGELFF

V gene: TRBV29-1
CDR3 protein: CSTLAGGRTDTQYF

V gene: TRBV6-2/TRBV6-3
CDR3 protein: CASSYSHSLPQPQHF

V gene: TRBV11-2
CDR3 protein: CASSPSTGGQETQYF

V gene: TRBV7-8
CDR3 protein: CASSLASLVSNEQYF

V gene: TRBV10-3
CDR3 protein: CAISDYETGGIETQYF

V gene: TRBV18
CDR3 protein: CASSPKGTQETQYF

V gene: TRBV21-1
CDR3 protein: CASSIEGLGQKIAEAFF

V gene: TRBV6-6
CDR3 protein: CASSYRGENTEAFF

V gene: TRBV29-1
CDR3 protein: CSIEKGDTGELFF

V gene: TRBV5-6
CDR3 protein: CASSLQGPRDEKLFF

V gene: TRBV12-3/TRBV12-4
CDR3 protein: CASSLLGFPDTGELFF

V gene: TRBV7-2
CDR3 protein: CACRRVLRETQYF

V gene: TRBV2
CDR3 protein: CASRAPSGSYNEQFF

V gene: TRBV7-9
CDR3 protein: CASSPWASGANVLTF

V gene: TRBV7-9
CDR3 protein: CASSRRGRERTGELFF

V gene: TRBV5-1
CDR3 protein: CASSSGGGGAAEAFF